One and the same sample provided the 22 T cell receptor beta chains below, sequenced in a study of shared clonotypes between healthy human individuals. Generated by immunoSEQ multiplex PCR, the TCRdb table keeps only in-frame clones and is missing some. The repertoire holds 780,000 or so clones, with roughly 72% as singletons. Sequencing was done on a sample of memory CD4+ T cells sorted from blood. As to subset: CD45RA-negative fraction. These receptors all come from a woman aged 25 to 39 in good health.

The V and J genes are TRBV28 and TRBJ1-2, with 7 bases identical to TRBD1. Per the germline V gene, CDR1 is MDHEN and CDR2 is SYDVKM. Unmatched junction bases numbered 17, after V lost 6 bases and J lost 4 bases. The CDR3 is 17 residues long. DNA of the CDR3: TGTGCCAGCAGAAATATACCGGACAGGCCCATCGGCTATGGCTACACCTTC. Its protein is CASRNIPDRPIGYGYTF.

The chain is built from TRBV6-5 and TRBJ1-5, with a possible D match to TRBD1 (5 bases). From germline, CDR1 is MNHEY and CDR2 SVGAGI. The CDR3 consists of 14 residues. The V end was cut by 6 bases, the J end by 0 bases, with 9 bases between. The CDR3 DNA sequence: TGTGCCAGCAGCCAGGGTTATAGCAATCAGCCCCAGCATTTT. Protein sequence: CASSQGYSNQPQHF.

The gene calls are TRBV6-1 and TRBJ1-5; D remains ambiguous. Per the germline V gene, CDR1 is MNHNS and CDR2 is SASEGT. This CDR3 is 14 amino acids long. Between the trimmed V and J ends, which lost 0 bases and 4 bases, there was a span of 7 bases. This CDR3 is CASSEAPGNQPQHF. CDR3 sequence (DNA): TGTGCCAGCAGTGAAGCCCCCGGGAATCAGCCCCAGCATTTT.

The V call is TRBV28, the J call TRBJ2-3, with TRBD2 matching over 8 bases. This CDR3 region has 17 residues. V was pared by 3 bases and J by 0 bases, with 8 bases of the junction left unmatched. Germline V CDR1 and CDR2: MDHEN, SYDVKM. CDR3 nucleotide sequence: TGTGCCAGCAGTTTTTTAGCGGGACGCTCTAGCACAGATACGCAGTATTTT. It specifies CASSFLAGRSSTDTQYF.

CDR3 nucleotides: TGCGCCAGCAGCCAACCACCCGGGAGAGCTAATTCAGATACGCAGTATTTT. Protein product: CASSQPPGRANSDTQYF. The V and J genes are TRBV4-1 and TRBJ2-3; a weak D match, TRBD2 (6 bases). The length of the CDR3 is 17 residues. Deletions cut 2 bases from V and 4 bases from J, with 19 bases between. Per germline, CDR1 MGHRA and CDR2 YSYEKL.

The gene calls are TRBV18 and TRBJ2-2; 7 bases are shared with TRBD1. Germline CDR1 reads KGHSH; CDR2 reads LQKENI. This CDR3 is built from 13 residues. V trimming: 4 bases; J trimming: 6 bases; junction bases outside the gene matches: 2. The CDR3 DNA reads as TGTGCCAGCTCACGGCAGGGGGCCGGGGAGCTGTTTTTT. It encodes CASSRQGAGELFF.

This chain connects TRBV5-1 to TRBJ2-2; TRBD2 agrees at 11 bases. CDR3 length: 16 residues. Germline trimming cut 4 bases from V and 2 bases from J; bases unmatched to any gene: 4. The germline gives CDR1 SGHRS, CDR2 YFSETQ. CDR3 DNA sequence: TGCGCCAGCAGCGGGACTAGCGGAGGAAACACCGGGGAGCTGTTTTTT. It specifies CASSGTSGGNTGELFF.

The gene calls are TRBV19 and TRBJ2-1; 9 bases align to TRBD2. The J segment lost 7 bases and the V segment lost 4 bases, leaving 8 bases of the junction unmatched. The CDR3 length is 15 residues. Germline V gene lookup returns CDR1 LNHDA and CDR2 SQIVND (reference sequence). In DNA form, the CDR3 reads TGTGCCAGTAGTAGGGGACTAGCACCCACTAATGAGCAGTTCTTC. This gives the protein CASSRGLAPTNEQFF.

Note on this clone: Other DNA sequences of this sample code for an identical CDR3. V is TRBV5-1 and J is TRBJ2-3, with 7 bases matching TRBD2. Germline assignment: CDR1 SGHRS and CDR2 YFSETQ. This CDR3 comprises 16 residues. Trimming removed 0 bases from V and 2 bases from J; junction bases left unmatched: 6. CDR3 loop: CASSLEGRADTDTQYF. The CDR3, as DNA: TGCGCCAGCAGCTTGGAAGGGAGGGCAGACACAGATACGCAGTATTTT.

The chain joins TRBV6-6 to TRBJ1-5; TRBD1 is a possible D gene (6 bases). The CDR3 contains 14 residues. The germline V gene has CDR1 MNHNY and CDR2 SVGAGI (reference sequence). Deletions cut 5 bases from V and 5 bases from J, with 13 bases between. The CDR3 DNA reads TGTGCCAGCAGTCACGAGGGGGTATATCAGCCCCAGCATTTT. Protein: CASSHEGVYQPQHF.

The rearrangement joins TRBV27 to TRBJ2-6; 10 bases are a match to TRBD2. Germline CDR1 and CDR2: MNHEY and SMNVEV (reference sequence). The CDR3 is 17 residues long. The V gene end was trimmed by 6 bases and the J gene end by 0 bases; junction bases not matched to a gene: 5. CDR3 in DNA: TGTGCCAGCAGGCGGACTAGCGGAATCTCTGGGGCCAACGTCCTGACTTTC. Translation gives CASRRTSGISGANVLTF. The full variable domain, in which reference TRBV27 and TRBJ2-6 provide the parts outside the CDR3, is EAQVTQNPRYLITVTGKKLTVTCSQNMNHEYMSWYRQDPGLGLRQIYYSMNVEVTDKGDVPEGYKVSRKEKRNFPLILESPSPNQTSLYFCASRRTSGISGANVLTFGAGSRLTVL.

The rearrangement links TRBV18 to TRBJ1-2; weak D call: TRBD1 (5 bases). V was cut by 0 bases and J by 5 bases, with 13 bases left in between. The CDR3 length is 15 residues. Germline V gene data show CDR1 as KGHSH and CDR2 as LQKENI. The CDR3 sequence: CASSPPQGLEYGYTF. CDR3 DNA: TGTGCCAGCTCACCACCTCAGGGCCTCGAATATGGCTACACCTTC.

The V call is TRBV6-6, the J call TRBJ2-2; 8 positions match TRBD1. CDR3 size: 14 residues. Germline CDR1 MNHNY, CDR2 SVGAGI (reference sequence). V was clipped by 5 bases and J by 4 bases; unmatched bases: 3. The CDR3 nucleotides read TGTGCCAGCAGTCGGGACAGGAGCACCGGGGAGCTGTTTTTT. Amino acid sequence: CASSRDRSTGELFF.

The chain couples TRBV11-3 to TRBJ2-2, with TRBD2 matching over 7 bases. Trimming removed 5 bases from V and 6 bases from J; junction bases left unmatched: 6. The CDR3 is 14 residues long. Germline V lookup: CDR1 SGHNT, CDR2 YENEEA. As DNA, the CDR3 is TGTGCCAGCAGCCTGGGGGGGGTCGCCGGGGAGCTGTTTTTT. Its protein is CASSLGGVAGELFF. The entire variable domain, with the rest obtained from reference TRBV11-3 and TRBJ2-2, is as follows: EAGVVQSPRYKIIEKKQPVAFWCNPISGHNTLYWYLQNLGQGPELLIRYENEEAVDDSQLPKDRFSAERLKGVDSTLKIQPAELGDSAVYLCASSLGGVAGELFFGEGSRLTVL.

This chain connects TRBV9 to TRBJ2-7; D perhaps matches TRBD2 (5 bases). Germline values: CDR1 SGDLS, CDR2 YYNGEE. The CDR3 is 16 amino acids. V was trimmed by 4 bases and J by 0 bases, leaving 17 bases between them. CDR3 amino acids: CASSPREIHLSYEQYF. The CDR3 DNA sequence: TGTGCCAGCAGCCCCCGGGAAATCCACCTCTCCTACGAGCAGTACTTC.

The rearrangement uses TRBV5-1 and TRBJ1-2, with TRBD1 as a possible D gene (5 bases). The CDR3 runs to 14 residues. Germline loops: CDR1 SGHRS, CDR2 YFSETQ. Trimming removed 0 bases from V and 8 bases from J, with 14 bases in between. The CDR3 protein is CASSLAGASVGYTF. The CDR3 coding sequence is TGCGCCAGCAGCTTGGCCGGGGCCTCTGTGGGCTACACCTTC. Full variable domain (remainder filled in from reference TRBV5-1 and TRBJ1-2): KAGVTQTPRYLIKTRGQQVTLSCSPISGHRSVSWYQQTPGQGLQFLFEYFSETQRNKGNFPGRFSGRQFSNSRSEMNVSTLELGDSALYLCASSLAGASVGYTFGSGTRLTVV.

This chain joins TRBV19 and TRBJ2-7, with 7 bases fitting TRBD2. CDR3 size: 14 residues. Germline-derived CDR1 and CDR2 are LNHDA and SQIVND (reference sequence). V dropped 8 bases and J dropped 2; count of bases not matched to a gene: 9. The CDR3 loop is CASRGVSVPYEQYF. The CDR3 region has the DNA TGTGCCAGTCGGGGGGTAAGTGTGCCCTACGAGCAGTACTTC.

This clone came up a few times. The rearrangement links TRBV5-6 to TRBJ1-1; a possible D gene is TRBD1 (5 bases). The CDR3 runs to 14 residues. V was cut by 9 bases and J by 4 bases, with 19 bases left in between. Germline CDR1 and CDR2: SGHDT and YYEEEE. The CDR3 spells CATARRGTRTEAFF. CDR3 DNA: TGTGCCACAGCCCGTCGGGGGACTCGCACTGAAGCTTTCTTT.

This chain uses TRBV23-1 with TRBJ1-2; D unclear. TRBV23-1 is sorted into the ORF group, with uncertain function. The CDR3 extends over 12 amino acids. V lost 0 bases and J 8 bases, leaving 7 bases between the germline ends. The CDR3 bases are TGCGCCAGCAGTCAATCTCGGGAAGGCTACACCTTC. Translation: CASSQSREGYTF.

Here the CDR3 DNA reads TGTGCCAGCAGCGTAGGCTCGGGCTGGGGAAGCAATGAGCAGTTCTTC. Translated: CASSVGSGWGSNEQFF. This chain joins TRBV14 and TRBJ2-1; D is ambiguous. CDR1 and CDR2 (germline): SGHDN, FVKESK. Trimming took 5 bases from V and 6 from J, leaving 20 bases between them. The length of the CDR3 is 16 residues.

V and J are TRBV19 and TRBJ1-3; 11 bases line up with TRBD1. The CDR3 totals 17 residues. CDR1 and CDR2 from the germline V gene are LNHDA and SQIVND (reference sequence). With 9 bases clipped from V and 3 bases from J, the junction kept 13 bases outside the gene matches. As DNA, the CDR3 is TGTGCCAGCGACTCTCCGGGACAGGGGGAATTTGGAAACACCATATATTTT. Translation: CASDSPGQGEFGNTIYF.

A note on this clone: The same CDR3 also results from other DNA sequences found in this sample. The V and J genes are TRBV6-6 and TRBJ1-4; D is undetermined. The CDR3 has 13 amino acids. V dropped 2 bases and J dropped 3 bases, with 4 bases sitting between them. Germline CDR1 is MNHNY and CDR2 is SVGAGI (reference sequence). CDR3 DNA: TGTGCCAGCAGTTACCAATCTAATGAAAAACTGTTTTTT. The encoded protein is CASSYQSNEKLFF.